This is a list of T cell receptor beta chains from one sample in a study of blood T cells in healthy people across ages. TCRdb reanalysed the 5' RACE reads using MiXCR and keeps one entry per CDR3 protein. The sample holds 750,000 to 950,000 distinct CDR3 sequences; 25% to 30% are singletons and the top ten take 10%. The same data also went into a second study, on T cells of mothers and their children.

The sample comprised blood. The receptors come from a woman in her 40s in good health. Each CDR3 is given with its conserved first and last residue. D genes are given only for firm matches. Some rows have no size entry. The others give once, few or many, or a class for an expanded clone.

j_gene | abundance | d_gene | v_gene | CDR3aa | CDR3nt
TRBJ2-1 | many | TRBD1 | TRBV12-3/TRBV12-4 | CASRGQGARNEQFF | TGTGCCAGCAGGGGACAGGGGGCGCGCAATGAGCAGTTCTTC
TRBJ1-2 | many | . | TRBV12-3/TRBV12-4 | CASSPETHSGYTF | TGTGCCAGCAGTCCTGAGACACACTCTGGCTACACCTTC
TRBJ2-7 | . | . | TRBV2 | CASSEAPWSYEQYF | TGTGCCAGCAGTGAAGCCCCTTGGAGCTACGAGCAGTACTTC
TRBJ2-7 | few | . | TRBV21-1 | CASSKADRGIEDEQYF | TGTGCCAGCAGCAAAGCAGACAGGGGGATAGAGGACGAGCAGTACTTC
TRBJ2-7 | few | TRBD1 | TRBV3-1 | CASSQVTGSEQYF | TGTGCCAGCAGCCAGGTGACAGGGAGCGAGCAGTACTTC
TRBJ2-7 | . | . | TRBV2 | CASREFRQFYEQYF | TGTGCCAGCAGGGAATTTAGACAGTTCTACGAGCAGTACTTC
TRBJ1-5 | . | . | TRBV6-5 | CVSSYERTNQPQHF | TGTGTCAGCAGTTACGAGAGAACCAATCAGCCCCAGCATTTT
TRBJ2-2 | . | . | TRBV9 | CASSVVGGNTGELFF | TGTGCCAGCAGCGTAGTCGGAGGGAACACCGGGGAGCTGTTTTTT
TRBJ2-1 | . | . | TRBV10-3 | CAIRETGGAGGRDEQFF | TGTGCCATCAGGGAGACAGGTGGGGCGGGCGGACGGGATGAGCAGTTCTTC
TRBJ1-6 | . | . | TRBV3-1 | CASSPMTGNSPLHF | TGTGCCAGCAGCCCGATGACGGGAAATTCACCCCTCCACTTT
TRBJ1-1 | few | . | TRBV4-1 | CASSQVSSVGTEAFF | TGCGCCAGCAGCCAAGTCAGTTCTGTTGGGACTGAAGCTTTCTTT
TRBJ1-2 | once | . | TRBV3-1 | CASSPQRLYGHTF | TGTGCCAGCAGCCCCCAGAGACTATATGGCCACACCTTC
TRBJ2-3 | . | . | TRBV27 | CASSWELTPHTDTQYF | TGTGCCAGCAGTTGGGAGCTCACGCCACACACAGATACGCAGTATTTT
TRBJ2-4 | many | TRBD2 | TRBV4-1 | CASSQDPTSGGARAKNIQYF | TGCGCCAGCAGCCAAGACCCGACTAGCGGGGGGGCGCGTGCCAAAAACATTCAGTACTTC
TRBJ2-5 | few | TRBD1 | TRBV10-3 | CAISASDREKETQYF | TGTGCCATCAGTGCCTCGGACAGGGAGAAAGAGACCCAGTACTTC
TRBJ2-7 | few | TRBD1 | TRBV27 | CASSLTGPSYEQYF | TGTGCCAGCAGTTTGACAGGGCCCTCCTACGAGCAGTACTTC
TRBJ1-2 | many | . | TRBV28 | CASSLAGGSYGYTF | TGTGCCAGCAGCCTTGCTGGGGGTAGCTATGGCTACACCTTC
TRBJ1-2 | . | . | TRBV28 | CASRPPDTNGYTF | TGTGCCAGCAGACCTCCCGACACAAATGGCTACACCTTC
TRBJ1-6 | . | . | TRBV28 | CAGGSGTPNSPLHF | TGTGCCGGAGGAAGCGGGACACCTAATTCACCCCTCCACTTT
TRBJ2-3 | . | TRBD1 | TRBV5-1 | CASSLWGQIWDTQYF | TGCGCCAGCAGCTTATGGGGACAGATATGGGATACGCAGTATTTT
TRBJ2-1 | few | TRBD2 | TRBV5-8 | CASSLAGLAGSVYNEQFF | TGTGCCAGCAGCTTGGCAGGACTAGCGGGGTCGGTCTACAATGAGCAGTTCTTC
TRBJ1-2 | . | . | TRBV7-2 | CVSSLAERGGYGYTF | TGTGTCAGCAGCTTAGCGGAGAGGGGTGGCTATGGCTACACCTTC
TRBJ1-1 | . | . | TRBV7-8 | CASSPVLNLQGAPEAFF | TGTGCCAGCAGCCCCGTACTGAACCTACAGGGAGCCCCTGAAGCTTTCTTT
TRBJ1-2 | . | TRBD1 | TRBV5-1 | CASSTDRGLETTGYTF | TGCGCCAGCAGCACGGACAGGGGACTCGAAACTACCGGCTACACCTTC
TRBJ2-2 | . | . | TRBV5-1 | CASSLAMVIGVGGELFF | TGCGCCAGCAGCTTGGCCATGGTTATAGGGGTCGGCGGGGAGCTGTTTTTT
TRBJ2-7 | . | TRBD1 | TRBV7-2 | CVSSLATRTGAYEQYF | TGTGTCAGCAGCTTAGCGACGAGGACAGGGGCCTACGAGCAGTACTTC
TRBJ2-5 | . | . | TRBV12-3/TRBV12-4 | CASRHAGGETQYF | TGTGCCAGCAGACACGCTGGGGGGGAGACCCAGTACTTC
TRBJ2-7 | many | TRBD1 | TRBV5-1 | CASSHGTGGTYEQYF | TGCGCCAGCAGCCACGGGACAGGGGGAACCTACGAGCAGTACTTC
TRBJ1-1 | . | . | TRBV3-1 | CANSRIAGTEAFF | TGTGCCAACAGTCGAATTGCGGGCACTGAAGCTTTCTTT
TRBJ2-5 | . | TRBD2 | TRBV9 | CASSVGDSGGIQETQYF | TGTGCCAGCAGCGTAGGGGATAGCGGGGGCATCCAAGAGACCCAGTACTTC
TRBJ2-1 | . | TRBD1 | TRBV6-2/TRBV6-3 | CASSYSWTGASNEQFF | TGTGCCAGCAGTTACTCGTGGACAGGGGCCAGCAATGAGCAGTTCTTC
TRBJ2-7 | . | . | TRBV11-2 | CASSFDFSSYNEQYF | TGTGCCAGCAGCTTTGACTTTAGCTCCTACAATGAGCAGTACTTC
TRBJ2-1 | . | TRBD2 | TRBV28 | CASSPLAGAHYNEQFF | TGTGCCAGCAGCCCCCTGGCGGGAGCCCACTACAATGAGCAGTTCTTC
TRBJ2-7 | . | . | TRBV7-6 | CAGSLELGPYEQYF | TGTGCCGGCAGCTTAGAGTTAGGCCCCTACGAGCAGTACTTC
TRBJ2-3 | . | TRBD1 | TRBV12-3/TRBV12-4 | CASSSPGQGPDTEYF | TGTGCCAGCAGTTCCCCGGGACAGGGTCCAGATACGGAGTATTTT
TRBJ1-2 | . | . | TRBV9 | CASSAANYGNTF | TGTGCCAGCAGCGCAGCTAACTATGGCAACACCTTC
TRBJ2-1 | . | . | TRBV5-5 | CASSLADRLSSYNEQFF | TGTGCCAGCAGCTTGGCAGACAGGCTAAGCTCCTACAATGAGCAGTTCTTC
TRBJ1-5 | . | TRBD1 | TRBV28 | CAAGTGSQPQHF | TGTGCCGCGGGGACAGGCAGTCAGCCCCAGCATTTT
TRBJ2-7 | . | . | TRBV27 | CASSFTAMDEQYF | TGTGCCAGCAGTTTTACCGCTATGGACGAGCAGTACTTC
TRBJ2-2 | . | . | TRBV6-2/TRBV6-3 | CASSSPGQGHGLSPTGELFF | TGTGCCAGCAGTTCGCCCGGGCAGGGACACGGTCTTTCCCCCACCGGGGAGCTGTTTTTT
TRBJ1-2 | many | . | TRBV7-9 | CASSFWGREYGYTF | TGTGCCAGCAGCTTCTGGGGGAGAGAATATGGCTACACCTTC
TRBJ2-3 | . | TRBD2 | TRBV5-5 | CASSSLAGHTDTQYF | TGTGCCAGCAGCTCACTAGCGGGGCACACAGATACGCAGTATTTT
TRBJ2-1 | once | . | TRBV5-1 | CASSLADAGRYNEQFF | TGCGCCAGCAGCTTGGCGGACGCGGGAAGGTACAATGAGCAGTTCTTC
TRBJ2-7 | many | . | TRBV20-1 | CSASLTEPLSYEQYF | TGCAGTGCTAGTCTCACGGAACCCCTATCCTACGAGCAGTACTTC
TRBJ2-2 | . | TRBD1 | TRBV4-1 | CASSQRQGARLEFTGELFF | TGCGCCAGCAGCCAGCGACAGGGGGCGCGTCTGGAATTCACCGGGGAGCTGTTTTTT
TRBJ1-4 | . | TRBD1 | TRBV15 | CATSRGQGREKLFF | TGTGCCACCAGCAGAGGACAGGGTCGTGAAAAACTGTTTTTT
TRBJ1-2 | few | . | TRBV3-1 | CAIRIYGYTF | TGTGCCATTCGGATCTATGGCTACACCTTC
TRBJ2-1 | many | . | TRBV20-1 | CSAMEGGLRSYNEQFF | TGCAGTGCTATGGAGGGGGGGCTCCGCTCCTACAATGAGCAGTTCTTC
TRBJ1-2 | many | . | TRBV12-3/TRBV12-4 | CASSLGSGAGYTF | TGTGCCAGCAGTTTAGGATCGGGGGCTGGCTACACCTTC
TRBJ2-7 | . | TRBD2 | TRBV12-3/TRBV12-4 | CASSRTSGGYNEQYF | TGTGCCAGCAGTCGGACTAGCGGGGGGTACAATGAGCAGTACTTC
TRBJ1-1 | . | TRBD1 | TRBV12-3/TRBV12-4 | CASILTGRYTEAFF | TGTGCCAGCATCCTGACAGGGCGCTACACTGAAGCTTTCTTT
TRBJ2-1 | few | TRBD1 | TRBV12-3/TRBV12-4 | CAGSFRKDRGSEQFF | TGTGCCGGCAGTTTCCGGAAAGACAGGGGGAGTGAGCAGTTCTTC
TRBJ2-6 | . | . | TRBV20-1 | CSARERGSGANVLTF | TGCAGTGCTAGAGAGAGGGGATCTGGGGCCAACGTCCTGACTTTC
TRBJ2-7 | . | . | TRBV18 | CASSGRSAYEQYF | TGTGCCAGCTCGGGCAGGTCAGCCTACGAGCAGTACTTC
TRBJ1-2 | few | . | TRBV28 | CATWGDNYGYTF | TGTGCCACTTGGGGGGATAACTATGGCTACACCTTC
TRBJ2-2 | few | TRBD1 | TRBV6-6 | CASTKQGAGELFF | TGTGCCAGCACCAAACAGGGGGCCGGGGAGCTGTTTTTT
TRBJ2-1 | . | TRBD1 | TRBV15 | CATSRDRTYGDRVVEQFF | TGTGCCACCAGCAGAGATCGGACTTACGGAGACAGGGTCGTTGAGCAGTTCTTC
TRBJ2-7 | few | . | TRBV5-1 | CASKDGAYEQYF | TGCGCCAGCAAAGACGGAGCCTACGAGCAGTACTTC
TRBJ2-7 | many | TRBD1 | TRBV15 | CATSSRQGGYEQYF | TGTGCCACCAGCAGCCGACAGGGTGGGTACGAGCAGTACTTC